The clone carrying this T cell receptor (beta chain) was recorded at least ten times. Antigen unknown. Investigators drew about 6 milliliters of peripheral blood at each of two time points. The data belong to a study of prognosis after radiotherapy for stage I lung cancer. Study-wide context: Enrolled patients comprised around 13 with newly diagnosed primary stage I lung tumors and about five with oligometastatic NSCLC after surgical resection of the primary tumor. Points from the study as a whole: Usage of TRBV and TRBJ genes reportedly differed between metastatic and non-metastatic patients.

Germline V gene data show CDR1 as SGHDT and CDR2 as YYEEEE. The length of the CDR3 is 11 residues. V shed 3 bases and J shed 7 bases, with 8 bases lying between them. By two-round multiplex PCR, the TCR beta CDR3 was amplified from genomic DNA. Used in first-round PCR were primers specific to each TRBV and TRBJ gene. MiXCR was run by TCRdb on the multiplex PCR reads, yielding one entry per CDR3 protein. The sample yields about 31,000 distinct CDR3 sequences, under 35% seen once. This specimen consisted of PBMCs, obtained before or after stereotactic body radiation therapy (not recorded which). This receptor was identified in a donor older than 45 with non-small cell lung cancer. The rearrangement uses TRBV5-6 and TRBJ2-7; the D is unclear. The CDR3 nucleotides read TGTGCCAGCAGCTGGGCCGGGGAGCAGTACTTC. It is translated as CASSWAGEQYF.